The clone carrying this TCR beta chain was detected only a few times. Residents of about two dozen US areas, aged about 18 to 95 years, made up the participants. Which cohort a participant joined came from the clinical history participants gave. This sample is part of a study of blood T cell repertoires in COVID-19. In the study overall: Sample material is recorded as cDNA or gDNA derived from T cells, B-cell-depleted T cells, or PBMCs.

The germline V gene has CDR1 MNHEY and CDR2 SVGAGI. The CDR3 totals 14 residues. Unmatched junction bases numbered 2, after V lost 2 bases and J lost 4 bases. Per the original methods: Estimates of nucleated cell counts were drawn from the amplification of reference gene primers. Data came from immunoSEQ multiplex PCR; TCRdb stores just in-frame clones and leaves some out. That table furnishes V, J and clone size, whereas the DNA furnished D and trimming. The top ten hold 8% to 9.5% of the sample, which has hundreds of thousands of clones, roughly nine tenths seen once. The chain joins TRBV6-5 to TRBJ1-3; 7 bases are a match to TRBD1. The sequenced material came from PBMCs or T cells enriched from blood (not recorded which). The TCR originated in a woman aged 55-70 years who had recovered from COVID-19. CDR3 in DNA: TGTGCCAGCAGTTACGGCAGGGGGGGAAACACCATATATTTT. Amino acids: CASSYGRGGNTIYF.